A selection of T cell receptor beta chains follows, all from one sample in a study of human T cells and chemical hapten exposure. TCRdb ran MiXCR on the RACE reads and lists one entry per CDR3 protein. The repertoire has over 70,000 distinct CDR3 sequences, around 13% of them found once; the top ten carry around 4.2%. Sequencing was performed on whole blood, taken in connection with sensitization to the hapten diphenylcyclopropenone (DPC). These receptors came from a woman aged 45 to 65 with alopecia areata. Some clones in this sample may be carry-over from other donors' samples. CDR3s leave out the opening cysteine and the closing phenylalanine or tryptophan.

SARTGGALGYT | 11 | TRBV20-1
ASSGNMNTGELF | 12 | TRBV4-1
ASSFARDLQPQH | 12 | TRBV28
ASSLHRGSNQPQH | 13 | TRBV7-2
ASSPLGREGLETQY | 14 | TRBV3-1
SGGSSYNEQF | 10 | TRBV20-1
ASSSVRVLQSIYEQY | 15 | TRBV28
ASSLQGPGELF | 11 | TRBV12-3/TRBV12-4
ASSYDPQIVHQPQH | 14 | TRBV6-2/TRBV6-3
ASSLSGKDPYEQY | 13 | TRBV5-1
ASSATGGSPLH | 11 | TRBV7-9
ASSPIIGLADYNEQF | 15 | TRBV18
ASSKTGHAYEQY | 12 | TRBV5-4
SAYPGTGPGEQY | 12 | TRBV20-1
ASSGEGSATDTQY | 13 | TRBV7-9
ASSQVLTIAGDSDEQF | 16 | TRBV4-2
ASSYNRNTEAF | 11 | TRBV6-6
ASSLGAGTKKNIQY | 14 | TRBV7-8
ASSQSGETQY | 10 | TRBV3-1
AWELPGKLDNEQF | 13 | TRBV30
ASSDGGMAKNIQY | 13 | TRBV10-1
ASSQQRDSPLH | 11 | TRBV4-3
SGGGQTQY | 8 | TRBV29-1
AWREGASYSGNTIY | 14 | TRBV30
ARGTGNQPQH | 10 | TRBV10-1
ASSSSPGHNGHGYT | 14 | TRBV6-6
ASTGTRISSGNTIY | 14 | TRBV12-3/TRBV12-4
SVEASGTDTQY | 11 | TRBV29-1
ASSAGAVHGYT | 11 | TRBV2
ASNVAGPQETQY | 12 | TRBV6-6
ASSRSGTAPGYT | 12 | TRBV2
SVSDRDRVYNEQF | 13 | TRBV29-1
SASPSLSTDTQY | 12 | TRBV20-1
ASSEWSREQY | 10 | TRBV10-2
ASRKGLRNGYT | 11 | TRBV28
ASRVPGELF | 9 | TRBV2
ASSKQGAAGYT | 11 | TRBV7-2
ASSPREGHGPTETQY | 15 | TRBV12-3/TRBV12-4
ASSWDRVNSPLH | 12 | TRBV5-6
ASSILTGVAKNIQY | 14 | TRBV19
SAGQGTYGYT | 10 | TRBV29-1
ASSLQGLEQY | 10 | TRBV11-1
ASSQDRPPLGQY | 12 | TRBV4-1
ASSLFRPHEQF | 11 | TRBV5-6
ASSLSIQRALTDGELF | 16 | TRBV27
ASSLAGRREETQY | 13 | TRBV11-2
ASSLLAGVERTDTQY | 15 | TRBV11-2